This T cell receptor (beta chain) was found in a study of T cell repertoires in cytomegalovirus infection. As for the study in general: Recently identified HLA-C-restricted and well-studied HLA-B-restricted CMV epitopes were used. Public signatures in TCR beta pointed to CMV infection and matching HLA type. Findings of the study overall: Across the ex vivo response, the dominant clonotypes were HLA-C-restricted CMV-specific TCR beta clonotypes. The cumulative frequency of public TCR beta families identified carriers of CMV plus the relevant HLA.

Trimming took 2 bases from V and 10 from J, leaving 33 bases between them. The germline CDR1 and CDR2 sequences are SGHTA and FQGNSA. The CDR3 runs 21 residues. The table lists this clonotype with many counts. Its matching antigen is unknown. TCRdb called the reads again in MiXCR, with one record for every CDR3 protein. The sample includes approximately 730,000 distinct CDR3 sequences, about 30% of them seen just once. The TCR sequence derives from a human donor in good health (CMV status not recorded). Some clones in this sample may be carry-over from other donors' samples. V is TRBV7-2 and J is TRBJ1-6, with D possibly matching TRBD1 (5 bases). This specimen was cultured PBMCs, taken from culture after CMV antigen stimulation. The chain's CDR3 is CASSLWGWEQRTADIMSPLHF. In DNA form, the CDR3 reads TGTGCCAGCAGCTTATGGGGGTGGGAACAGAGAACAGCCGATATAATGTCACCCCTCCACTTT.